The source of this T cell receptor (beta chain) is a study of blood T cell repertoires in COVID-19. Generated by immunoSEQ multiplex PCR, the TCRdb table keeps only in-frame clones and is missing some. In the table there are 150,000 or so clones, roughly 80% of which are singletons. Germline V gives CDR1 SGHVS, CDR2 FNYEAQ. The CDR3 runs to 16 residues. V was clipped by 5 bases and J by 0 bases, with 17 bases between them. The chain employs TRBV7-6 and TRBJ2-7; TRBD2 might be the D (6 bases). Material for sequencing was peripheral blood. This clonotype was sampled from a man in his sixties with acute or convalescent COVID-19. CDR3 amino acids: CASSREGSGGSYEQYF. As DNA, the CDR3 is TGTGCCAGCAGCCGAGAAGGTTCCGGGGGCTCCTACGAGCAGTACTTC.